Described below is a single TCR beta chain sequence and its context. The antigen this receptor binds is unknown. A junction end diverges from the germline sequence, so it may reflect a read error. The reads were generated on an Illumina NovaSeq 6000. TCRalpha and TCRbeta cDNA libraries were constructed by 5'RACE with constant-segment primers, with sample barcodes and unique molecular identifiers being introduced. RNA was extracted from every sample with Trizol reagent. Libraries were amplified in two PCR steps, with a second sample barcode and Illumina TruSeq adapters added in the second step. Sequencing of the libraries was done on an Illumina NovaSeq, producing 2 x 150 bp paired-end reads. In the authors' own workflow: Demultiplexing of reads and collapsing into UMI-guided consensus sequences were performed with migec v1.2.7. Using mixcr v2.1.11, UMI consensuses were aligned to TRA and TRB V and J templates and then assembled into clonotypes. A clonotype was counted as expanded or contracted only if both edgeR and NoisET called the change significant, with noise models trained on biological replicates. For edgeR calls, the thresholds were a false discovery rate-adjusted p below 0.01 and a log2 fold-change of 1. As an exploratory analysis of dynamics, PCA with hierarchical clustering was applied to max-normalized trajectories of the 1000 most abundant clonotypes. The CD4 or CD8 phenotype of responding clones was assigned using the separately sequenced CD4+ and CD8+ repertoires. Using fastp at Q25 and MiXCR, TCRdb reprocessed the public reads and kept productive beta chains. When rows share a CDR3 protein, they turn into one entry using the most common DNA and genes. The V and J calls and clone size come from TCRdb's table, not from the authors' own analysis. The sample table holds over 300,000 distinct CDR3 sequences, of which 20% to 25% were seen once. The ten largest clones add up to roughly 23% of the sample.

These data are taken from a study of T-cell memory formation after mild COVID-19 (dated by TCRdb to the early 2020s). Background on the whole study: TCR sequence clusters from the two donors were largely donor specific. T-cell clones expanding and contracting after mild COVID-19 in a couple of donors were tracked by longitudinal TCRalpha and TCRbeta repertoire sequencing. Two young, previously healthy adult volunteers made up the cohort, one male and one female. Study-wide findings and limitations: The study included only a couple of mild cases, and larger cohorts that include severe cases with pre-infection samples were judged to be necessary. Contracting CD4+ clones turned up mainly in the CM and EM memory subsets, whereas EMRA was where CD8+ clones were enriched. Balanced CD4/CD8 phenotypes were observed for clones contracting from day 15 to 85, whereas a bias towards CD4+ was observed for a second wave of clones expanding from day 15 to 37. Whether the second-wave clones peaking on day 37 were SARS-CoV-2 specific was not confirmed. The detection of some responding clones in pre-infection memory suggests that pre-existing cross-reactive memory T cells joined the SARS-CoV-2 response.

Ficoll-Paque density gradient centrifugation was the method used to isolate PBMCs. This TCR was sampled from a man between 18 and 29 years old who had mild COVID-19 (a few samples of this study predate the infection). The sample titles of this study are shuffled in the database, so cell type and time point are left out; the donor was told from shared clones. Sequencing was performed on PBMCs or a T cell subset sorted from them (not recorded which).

The CDR3 protein is CASSQGGTAPDF. The DNA sequence reads TGCGCCAGCAGCCAAGGTGGAACAGCCCCGGACTTC. Recombination linked TRBV4-1 to TRBJ2-5, with the D segment identity uncertain. Looking up the germline V gene yields CDR1 MGHRA and CDR2 YSYEKL. The CDR3 spans 12 residues, from the cysteine through the phenylalanine. The read is trimmed to its CDR3 DNA, 36 bases read in frame from base 1.